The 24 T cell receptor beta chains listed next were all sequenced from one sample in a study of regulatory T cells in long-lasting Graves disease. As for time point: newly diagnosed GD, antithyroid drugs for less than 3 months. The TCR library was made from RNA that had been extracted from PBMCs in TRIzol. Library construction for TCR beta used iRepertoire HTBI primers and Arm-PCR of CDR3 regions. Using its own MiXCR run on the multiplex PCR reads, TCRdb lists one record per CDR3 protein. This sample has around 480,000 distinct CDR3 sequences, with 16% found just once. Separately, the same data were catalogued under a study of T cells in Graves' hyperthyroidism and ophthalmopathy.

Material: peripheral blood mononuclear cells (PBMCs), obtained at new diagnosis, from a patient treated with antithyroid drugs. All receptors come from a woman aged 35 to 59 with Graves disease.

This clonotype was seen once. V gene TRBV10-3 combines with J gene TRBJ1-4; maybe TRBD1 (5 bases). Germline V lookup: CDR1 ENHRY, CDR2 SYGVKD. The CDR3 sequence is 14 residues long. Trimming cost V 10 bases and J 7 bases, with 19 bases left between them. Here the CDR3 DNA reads TGTGCCAGCACCCAATGGGGGGAGGGTGAAAAACTGTTTTTT. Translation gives CASTQWGEGEKLFF.

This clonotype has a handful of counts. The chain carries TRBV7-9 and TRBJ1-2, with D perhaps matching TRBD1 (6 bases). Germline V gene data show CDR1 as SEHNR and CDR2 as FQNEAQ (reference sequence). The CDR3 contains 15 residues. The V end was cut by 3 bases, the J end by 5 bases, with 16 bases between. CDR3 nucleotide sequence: TGTGCCAGCAGCTTGGCCGGACAGATCATTTATGGCTACACCTTC. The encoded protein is CASSLAGQIIYGYTF.

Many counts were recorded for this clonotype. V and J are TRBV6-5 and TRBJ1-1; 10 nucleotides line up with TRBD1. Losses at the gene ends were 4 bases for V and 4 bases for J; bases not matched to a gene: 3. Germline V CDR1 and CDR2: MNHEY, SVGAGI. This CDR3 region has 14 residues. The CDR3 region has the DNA TGTGCCAGCAGTTTCGGGACAGGGGCCACTGAAGCTTTCTTT. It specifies CASSFGTGATEAFF.

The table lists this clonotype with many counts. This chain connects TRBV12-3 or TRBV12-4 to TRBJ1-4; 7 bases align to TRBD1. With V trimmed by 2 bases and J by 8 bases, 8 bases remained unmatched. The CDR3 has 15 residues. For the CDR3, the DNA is TGTGCCAGCAGTTTAAGTGGGACAGCCGTAGAAAAACTGTTTTTT. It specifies CASSLSGTAVEKLFF.

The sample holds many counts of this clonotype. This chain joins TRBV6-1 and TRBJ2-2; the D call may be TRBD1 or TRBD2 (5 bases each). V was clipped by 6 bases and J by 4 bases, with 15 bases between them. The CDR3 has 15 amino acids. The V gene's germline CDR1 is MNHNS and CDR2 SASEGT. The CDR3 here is CASRTQAGSTGELFF. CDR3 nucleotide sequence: TGTGCCAGCAGGACCCAAGCAGGGAGCACCGGGGAGCTGTTTTTT.

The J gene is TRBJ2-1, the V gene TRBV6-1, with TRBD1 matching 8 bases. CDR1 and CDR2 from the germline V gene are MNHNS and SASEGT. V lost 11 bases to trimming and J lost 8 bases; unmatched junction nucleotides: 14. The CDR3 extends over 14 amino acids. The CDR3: CAASQGAQSYEQFF. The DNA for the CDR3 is TGTGCCGCCAGCCAGGGGGCACAGTCTTATGAGCAGTTCTTC.

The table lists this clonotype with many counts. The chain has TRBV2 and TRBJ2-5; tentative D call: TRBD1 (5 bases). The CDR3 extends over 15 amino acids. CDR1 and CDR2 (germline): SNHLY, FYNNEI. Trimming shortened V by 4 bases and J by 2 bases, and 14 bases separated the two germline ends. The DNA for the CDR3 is TGTGCCAGCAGTGGTCGGCAGGGTCCTCAAGAGACCCAGTACTTC. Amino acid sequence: CASSGRQGPQETQYF.

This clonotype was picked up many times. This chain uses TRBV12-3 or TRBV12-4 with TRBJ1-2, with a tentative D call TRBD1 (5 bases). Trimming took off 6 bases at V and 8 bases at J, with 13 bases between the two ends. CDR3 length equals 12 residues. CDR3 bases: TGTGCCAGCAGGCCGGGACCGTCCGGCTACACCTTC. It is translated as CASRPGPSGYTF.

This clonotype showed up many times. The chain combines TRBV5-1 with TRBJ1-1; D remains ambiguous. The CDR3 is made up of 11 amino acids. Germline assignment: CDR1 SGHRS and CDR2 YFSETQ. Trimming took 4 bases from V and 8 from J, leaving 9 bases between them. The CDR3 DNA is TGCGCCAGCAGCATCGGGAACGAAGCTTTCTTT. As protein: CASSIGNEAFF.

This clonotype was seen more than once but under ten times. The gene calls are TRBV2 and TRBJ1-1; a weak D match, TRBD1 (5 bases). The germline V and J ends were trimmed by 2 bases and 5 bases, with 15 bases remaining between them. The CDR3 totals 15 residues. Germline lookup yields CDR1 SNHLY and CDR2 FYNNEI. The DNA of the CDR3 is TGTGCCAGCAGTGAAAGGGACCTAGATTGGACTGAAGCTTTCTTT. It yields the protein CASSERDLDWTEAFF.

The CDR3 protein is CASSLDGNSQPQHF. CDR3 coding DNA: TGTGCCAGCAGCTTAGATGGGAACTCTCAGCCCCAGCATTTT. V is TRBV7-9 and J is TRBJ1-5; D unresolved. The V end was cut by 1 base, the J end by 6 bases, with 10 bases between. The CDR3 is 14 amino acids. CDR1 is SEHNR, CDR2 FQNEAQ, per germline (reference sequence).

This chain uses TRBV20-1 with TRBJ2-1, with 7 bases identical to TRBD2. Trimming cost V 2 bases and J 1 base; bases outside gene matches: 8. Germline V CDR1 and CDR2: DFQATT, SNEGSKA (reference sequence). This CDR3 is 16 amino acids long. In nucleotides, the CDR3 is TGCAGTGCTAGACGAAGCGCGGGGGAGTCCTACAATGAGCAGTTCTTC. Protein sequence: CSARRSAGESYNEQFF.

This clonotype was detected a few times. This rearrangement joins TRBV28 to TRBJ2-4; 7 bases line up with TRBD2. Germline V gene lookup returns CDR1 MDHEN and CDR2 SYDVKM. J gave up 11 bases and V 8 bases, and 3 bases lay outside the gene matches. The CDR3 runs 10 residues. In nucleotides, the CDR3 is TGTGCCAGCGGACTAGGAGTTCAGTACTTC. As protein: CASGLGVQYF.

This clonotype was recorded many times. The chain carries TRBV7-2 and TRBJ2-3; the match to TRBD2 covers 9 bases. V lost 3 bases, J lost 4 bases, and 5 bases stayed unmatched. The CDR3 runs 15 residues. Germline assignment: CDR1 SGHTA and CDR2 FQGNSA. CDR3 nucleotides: TGTGCCAGCAGCTTCGTCGGCGGGGGGGCAGATACGCAGTATTTT. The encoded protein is CASSFVGGGADTQYF.

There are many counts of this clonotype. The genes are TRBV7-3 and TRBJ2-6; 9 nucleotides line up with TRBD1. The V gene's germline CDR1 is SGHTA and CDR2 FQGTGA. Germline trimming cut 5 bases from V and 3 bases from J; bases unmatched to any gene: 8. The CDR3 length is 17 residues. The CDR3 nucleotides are TGTGCCAGCAGCCCTCGACAGGGGGACTTTGGGGCCAACGTCCTGACTTTC. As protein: CASSPRQGDFGANVLTF.

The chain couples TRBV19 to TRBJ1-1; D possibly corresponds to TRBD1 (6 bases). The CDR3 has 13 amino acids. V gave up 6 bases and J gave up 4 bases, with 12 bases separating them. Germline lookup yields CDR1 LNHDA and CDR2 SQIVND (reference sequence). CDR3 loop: CASRAQGTTEAFF. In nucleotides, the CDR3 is TGTGCCAGTAGGGCCCAGGGGACCACTGAAGCTTTCTTT.

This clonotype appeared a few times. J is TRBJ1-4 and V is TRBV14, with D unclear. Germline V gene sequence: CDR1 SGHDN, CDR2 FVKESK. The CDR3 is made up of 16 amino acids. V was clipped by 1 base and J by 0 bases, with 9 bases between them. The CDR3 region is CASSQVPGATNEKLFF. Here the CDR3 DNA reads TGTGCCAGCAGCCAAGTCCCCGGTGCAACTAATGAAAAACTGTTTTTT.

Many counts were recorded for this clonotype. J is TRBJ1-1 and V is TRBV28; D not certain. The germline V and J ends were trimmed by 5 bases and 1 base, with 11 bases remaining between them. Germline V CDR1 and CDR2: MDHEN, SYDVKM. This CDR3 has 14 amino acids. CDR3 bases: TGTGCCAGCAGTCTGCCGCCCGGGAACACTGAAGCTTTCTTT. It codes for CASSLPPGNTEAFF. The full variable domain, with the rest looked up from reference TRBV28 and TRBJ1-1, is DVKVTQSSRYLVKRTGEKVFLECVQDMDHENMFWYRQDPGLGLRLIYFSYDVKMKEKGDIPEGYSVSREKKERFSLILESASTNQTSMYLCASSLPPGNTEAFFGQGTRLTVV.

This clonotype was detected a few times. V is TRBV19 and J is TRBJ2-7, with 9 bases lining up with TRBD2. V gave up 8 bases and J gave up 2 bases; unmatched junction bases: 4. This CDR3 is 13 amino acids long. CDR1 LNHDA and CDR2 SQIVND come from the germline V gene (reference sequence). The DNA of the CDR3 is TGTGCCAGTGCGGCTAGCGGGGCCTACGAGCAGTACTTC. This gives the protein CASAASGAYEQYF.

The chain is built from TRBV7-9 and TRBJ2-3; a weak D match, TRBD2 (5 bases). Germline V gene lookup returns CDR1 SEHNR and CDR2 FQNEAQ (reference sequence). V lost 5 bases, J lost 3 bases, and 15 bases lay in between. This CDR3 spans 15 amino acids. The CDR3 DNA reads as TGTGCCAGCAGCCCCGAGGGTAGAGGAACAGATACGCAGTATTTT. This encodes CASSPEGRGTDTQYF.

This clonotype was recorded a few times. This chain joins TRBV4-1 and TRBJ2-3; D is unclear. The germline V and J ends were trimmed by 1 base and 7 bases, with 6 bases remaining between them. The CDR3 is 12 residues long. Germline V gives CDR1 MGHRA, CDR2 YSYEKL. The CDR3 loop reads CASSQGKNTQYF. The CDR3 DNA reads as TGCGCCAGCAGCCAAGGGAAGAATACGCAGTATTTT.

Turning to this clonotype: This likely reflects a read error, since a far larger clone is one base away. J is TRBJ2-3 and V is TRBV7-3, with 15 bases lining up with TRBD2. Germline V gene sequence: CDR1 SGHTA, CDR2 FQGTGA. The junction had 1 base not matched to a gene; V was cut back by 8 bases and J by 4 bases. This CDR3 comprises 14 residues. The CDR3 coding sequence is TGTGCCAGCGGACTAGCGGGGGGGGCAGATACGCAGTATTTT. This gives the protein CASGLAGGADTQYF. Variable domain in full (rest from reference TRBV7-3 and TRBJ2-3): GAGVSQTPSNKVTEKGKYVELRCDPISGHTALYWYRQSLGQGPEFLIYFQGTGAADDSGLPNDRFFAVRPEGSVSTLKIQRTERGDSAVYLCASGLAGGADTQYFGPGTRLTVL.

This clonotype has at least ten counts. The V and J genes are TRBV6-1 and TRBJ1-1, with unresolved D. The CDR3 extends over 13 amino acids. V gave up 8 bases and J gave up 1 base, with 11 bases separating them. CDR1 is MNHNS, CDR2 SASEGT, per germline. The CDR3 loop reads CASGELRNTEAFF. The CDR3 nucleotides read TGTGCCAGCGGCGAACTGAGGAACACTGAAGCTTTCTTT.

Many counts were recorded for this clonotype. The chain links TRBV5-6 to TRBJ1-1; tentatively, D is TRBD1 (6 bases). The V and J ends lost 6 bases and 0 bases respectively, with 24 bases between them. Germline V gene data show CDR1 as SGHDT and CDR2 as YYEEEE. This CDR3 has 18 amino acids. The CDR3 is CASNPMGAGGFMNTEAFF. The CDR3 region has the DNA TGTGCCAGCAACCCGATGGGGGCCGGGGGCTTCATGAACACTGAAGCTTTCTTT.